What follows are 2 T cell receptor beta chains derived from one specimen sequenced in a study of regulatory T cells in long-lasting Graves disease. Time point of the sample: newly diagnosed GD, antithyroid drugs for less than 3 months. PBMCs provided the RNA from which the TCR library was made. Construction of TCR beta libraries relied on iRepertoire HTBI primers and on Arm-PCR targeting CDR3 regions. Each CDR3 protein gets one entry after TCRdb re-called the multiplex PCR reads with MiXCR. The sample includes 450,000 to 650,000 distinct CDR3 sequences, about 16% seen only once; the top ten take approximately 25%. Separately, the same data were catalogued under a study of T cells in Graves' hyperthyroidism and ophthalmopathy.

The specimen comprised peripheral blood mononuclear cells (PBMCs), sampled at new diagnosis, from a patient treated with antithyroid drugs. Receptors were obtained from a woman aged 35 to 60 with Graves disease.

V is TRBV7-9 and J is TRBJ1-1; TRBD1 aligns across 8 bases. The CDR3 runs 15 residues. From germline, CDR1 is SEHNR and CDR2 FQNEAQ (reference sequence). Germline trimming cut 7 bases from V and 4 bases from J; bases unmatched to any gene: 11. CDR3 protein: CASTGQGTSRTEAFF. The CDR3 region has the DNA TGTGCCAGCACAGGACAGGGAACTTCGCGCACTGAAGCTTTCTTT. The full variable domain, completed using reference TRBV7-9 and TRBJ1-1, is DTGVSQNPRHKITKRGQNVTFRCDPISEHNRLYWYRQTLGQGPEFLTYFQNEAQLEKSRLLSDRFSAERPKGSFSTLEIQRTEQGDSAMYLCASTGQGTSRTEAFFGQGTRLTVV.

This clonotype was counted many times. J is TRBJ1-1 and V is TRBV12-3 or TRBV12-4, with D unclear. The CDR3 is 14 amino acids. Trimming removed 3 bases from V and 1 base from J, with 9 bases in between. For the CDR3, the DNA is TGTGCCAGCAGTTTCGCAGGAGAGAACACTGAAGCTTTCTTT. This encodes CASSFAGENTEAFF.